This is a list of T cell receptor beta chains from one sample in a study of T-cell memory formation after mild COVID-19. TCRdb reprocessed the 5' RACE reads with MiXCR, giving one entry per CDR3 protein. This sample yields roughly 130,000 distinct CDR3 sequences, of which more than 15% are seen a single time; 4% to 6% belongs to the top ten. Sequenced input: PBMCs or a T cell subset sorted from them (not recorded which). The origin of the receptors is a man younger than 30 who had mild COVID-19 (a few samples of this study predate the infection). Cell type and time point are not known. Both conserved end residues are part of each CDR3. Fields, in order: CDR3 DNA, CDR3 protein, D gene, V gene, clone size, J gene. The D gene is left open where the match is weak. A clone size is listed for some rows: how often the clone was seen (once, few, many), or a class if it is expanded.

cdr3_nt: TGTGCCAGTAGGGGGGGAAAAGCGCGAGGCACAGATACGCAGTATTTT
cdr3_aa: CASRGGKARGTDTQYF
d_call: -
v_call: TRBV19
clone_size: few
j_call: TRBJ2-3

cdr3_nt: TGTGCCAGCAGCGTTGGGACTAGCGGGGACAATGAGCAGTTCTTC
cdr3_aa: CASSVGTSGDNEQFF
d_call: TRBD2
v_call: TRBV5-6
clone_size: -
j_call: TRBJ2-1

cdr3_nt: TGTGCCACCAGCAGCTCAGGGGAGACCCAGTACTTC
cdr3_aa: CATSSSGETQYF
d_call: -
v_call: TRBV15
clone_size: few
j_call: TRBJ2-5

cdr3_nt: TGTGCCAGCAGTTTAGGACCTCGGGGTACAGAGACCCAGTACTTC
cdr3_aa: CASSLGPRGTETQYF
d_call: -
v_call: TRBV12-3/TRBV12-4
clone_size: -
j_call: TRBJ2-5

cdr3_nt: TGTGCCACCCGGAAGGGGGCCTACAATGAGCAGTTCTTC
cdr3_aa: CATRKGAYNEQFF
d_call: -
v_call: TRBV7-2
clone_size: -
j_call: TRBJ2-1

cdr3_nt: TGCAGTGCTATGGGAAACCGAGAGACCCAGTACTTC
cdr3_aa: CSAMGNRETQYF
d_call: -
v_call: TRBV20-1
clone_size: -
j_call: TRBJ2-5

cdr3_nt: TGCGCCAGCAGCTTGGGGCACTACGAGCAGTACTTC
cdr3_aa: CASSLGHYEQYF
d_call: -
v_call: TRBV5-1
clone_size: few
j_call: TRBJ2-7

cdr3_nt: TGTGCCAGCAGCTTAGTGGCCCACAACCAAGAGACCCAGTACTTC
cdr3_aa: CASSLVAHNQETQYF
d_call: -
v_call: TRBV7-9
clone_size: -
j_call: TRBJ2-5

cdr3_nt: TGTGCCAGTAGTACAAGGACAGAGAGGAGCTATGGCTACACCTTC
cdr3_aa: CASSTRTERSYGYTF
d_call: -
v_call: TRBV19
clone_size: -
j_call: TRBJ1-2

cdr3_nt: TGTGCCAGCAGCGTCGTGTACGGTCAAGAGCAGTTCTTC
cdr3_aa: CASSVVYGQEQFF
d_call: -
v_call: TRBV12-3/TRBV12-4
clone_size: few
j_call: TRBJ2-1

cdr3_nt: TGCGCCAGCAGCCTGTGGGGGCCAGGGGATACGCAGTATTTT
cdr3_aa: CASSLWGPGDTQYF
d_call: -
v_call: TRBV5-1
clone_size: -
j_call: TRBJ2-3

cdr3_nt: TGTGCCAGCAGCCAGATGCCAGGGGGGGGTAATGAGCAGTTCTTC
cdr3_aa: CASSQMPGGGNEQFF
d_call: -
v_call: TRBV7-3
clone_size: few
j_call: TRBJ2-1

cdr3_nt: TGTGCCAGCAGCTTAGAACCCGGGACAGGGCAAGAGCAGTACTTC
cdr3_aa: CASSLEPGTGQEQYF
d_call: TRBD1
v_call: TRBV7-6
clone_size: -
j_call: TRBJ2-7

cdr3_nt: TGCGCCAGCAGCCAACGGGGGGGCGCGAACACCGGGGAGCTGTTTTTT
cdr3_aa: CASSQRGGANTGELFF
d_call: TRBD2
v_call: TRBV4-3
clone_size: few
j_call: TRBJ2-2

cdr3_nt: TGTGCCAGCAGCTTGTTTGCGGGGGCAGATACGCAGTATTTT
cdr3_aa: CASSLFAGADTQYF
d_call: TRBD2
v_call: TRBV5-4
clone_size: few
j_call: TRBJ2-3

cdr3_nt: TGCGCCAGCAGCTTGGGGGCCCAAGACAATGAGCAGTTCTTC
cdr3_aa: CASSLGAQDNEQFF
d_call: -
v_call: TRBV5-1
clone_size: few
j_call: TRBJ2-1

cdr3_nt: TGCAGTACTACCCCAGGGGGGTACGAGCAGTACTTC
cdr3_aa: CSTTPGGYEQYF
d_call: -
v_call: TRBV20-1
clone_size: many
j_call: TRBJ2-7

cdr3_nt: TGTGCCAGCAGTTTATTGTTGGCCGGGACAGGGGGCCGGGGGGAGACCCAGTACTTC
cdr3_aa: CASSLLLAGTGGRGETQYF
d_call: TRBD1
v_call: TRBV28
clone_size: -
j_call: TRBJ2-5

cdr3_nt: TGCAGTGCTCGATACAGGGGGCGGACGGGTGAAGCTTTCTTT
cdr3_aa: CSARYRGRTGEAFF
d_call: TRBD1
v_call: TRBV20-1
clone_size: many
j_call: TRBJ1-1

cdr3_nt: TGTGCCAGCAGTCGGGACATTAGGCGGGCTTTCTTT
cdr3_aa: CASSRDIRRAFF
d_call: -
v_call: TRBV11-3
clone_size: -
j_call: TRBJ1-1

cdr3_nt: TGCGCCAGCAGCCAGACAGGGGTTGGGGAGCTGTTTTTT
cdr3_aa: CASSQTGVGELFF
d_call: TRBD1
v_call: TRBV4-3
clone_size: few
j_call: TRBJ2-2

cdr3_nt: TGTGCCACCAGTGACACCGGACAGGGGGCGGCTTCAGATACGCAGTATTTT
cdr3_aa: CATSDTGQGAASDTQYF
d_call: TRBD1
v_call: TRBV24-1
clone_size: -
j_call: TRBJ2-3

cdr3_nt: TGTGCCATACTCCTTATAGATGAGCAGTTCTTC
cdr3_aa: CAILLIDEQFF
d_call: -
v_call: TRBV5-6
clone_size: -
j_call: TRBJ2-1

cdr3_nt: TGTGCCAGCAGCTTTCACACAGCAGATACGCAGTATTTT
cdr3_aa: CASSFHTADTQYF
d_call: -
v_call: TRBV12-1
clone_size: few
j_call: TRBJ2-3

cdr3_nt: TGTGCCAGCAGCGTAGCTTCGGGGCAGCCTTATGGCTACACCTTC
cdr3_aa: CASSVASGQPYGYTF
d_call: -
v_call: TRBV9
clone_size: few
j_call: TRBJ1-2

cdr3_nt: TGTGCCAGCAGCGGAGCAGACCGTGGGCAGTATTTT
cdr3_aa: CASSGADRGQYF
d_call: -
v_call: TRBV3-1
clone_size: -
j_call: TRBJ2-3

cdr3_nt: TGTGCCAGCAGACAACTAGGAGATACGCAGTATTTT
cdr3_aa: CASRQLGDTQYF
d_call: -
v_call: TRBV6-5
clone_size: -
j_call: TRBJ2-3

cdr3_nt: TGTGCCAGCAGCGGTCGACAGGTTAGCACAGATACGCAGTATTTT
cdr3_aa: CASSGRQVSTDTQYF
d_call: -
v_call: TRBV7-9
clone_size: few
j_call: TRBJ2-3

cdr3_nt: TGTGCCAGCATCATGGACAGGGTAGCCACCGGGGAGCTGTTTTTT
cdr3_aa: CASIMDRVATGELFF
d_call: TRBD1
v_call: TRBV7-8
clone_size: few
j_call: TRBJ2-2

cdr3_nt: TGTGCCAGCAGCTTGGGACAGGGAGCGGGGGAGACCCAGTACTTC
cdr3_aa: CASSLGQGAGETQYF
d_call: TRBD1
v_call: TRBV11-3
clone_size: few
j_call: TRBJ2-5

cdr3_nt: TGTGCCAGCTCACCACCGTCCAGGGCCCTCCAGTACTTC
cdr3_aa: CASSPPSRALQYF
d_call: -
v_call: TRBV18
clone_size: few
j_call: TRBJ2-5

cdr3_nt: TGTGCCAGCAGTTATCGTACAGGCTACGAGCAGTACTTC
cdr3_aa: CASSYRTGYEQYF
d_call: -
v_call: TRBV6-2/TRBV6-3
clone_size: few
j_call: TRBJ2-7

cdr3_nt: TGTGCCAGCAGCCAATCACGCCGCTCGGGGTACACCTTC
cdr3_aa: CASSQSRRSGYTF
d_call: -
v_call: TRBV14
clone_size: -
j_call: TRBJ1-2

cdr3_nt: TGTGCCAGCAGCCCCCCTGGGAGCGGGGGGCCCACAGATACGCAGTATTTT
cdr3_aa: CASSPPGSGGPTDTQYF
d_call: TRBD2
v_call: TRBV7-2
clone_size: -
j_call: TRBJ2-3

cdr3_nt: TGCAGTGCTACACAGGGGCGGAACACTGAAGCTTTCTTT
cdr3_aa: CSATQGRNTEAFF
d_call: TRBD1
v_call: TRBV20-1
clone_size: few
j_call: TRBJ1-1

cdr3_nt: TGTGCCAGCAGCTCAAACCCCCGGGGGGATTACGCCAATGAGCAGTTCTTC
cdr3_aa: CASSSNPRGDYANEQFF
d_call: TRBD2
v_call: TRBV7-2
clone_size: few
j_call: TRBJ2-1

cdr3_nt: TGTGCCAGCAGCCGGCGGGGCTACACCTTC
cdr3_aa: CASSRRGYTF
d_call: -
v_call: TRBV7-9
clone_size: -
j_call: TRBJ1-2

cdr3_nt: TGTGCCAGCAGCTTAGTCGCGACAGAGAACACCGGGGAGCTGTTTTTT
cdr3_aa: CASSLVATENTGELFF
d_call: -
v_call: TRBV7-2
clone_size: -
j_call: TRBJ2-2

cdr3_nt: TGTGCCACCAGCAGAGGGGGGGGATACAATCAGCCCCAGCATTTT
cdr3_aa: CATSRGGGYNQPQHF
d_call: -
v_call: TRBV15
clone_size: few
j_call: TRBJ1-5

cdr3_nt: TGCAGTGCGACTCCTACTAGCGGGGATCAAGAGACCCAGTACTTC
cdr3_aa: CSATPTSGDQETQYF
d_call: TRBD2
v_call: TRBV20-1
clone_size: -
j_call: TRBJ2-5

cdr3_nt: TGTGCCAGCGGAACTTACGAGCAGTACTTC
cdr3_aa: CASGTYEQYF
d_call: -
v_call: TRBV3-1
clone_size: -
j_call: TRBJ2-7

cdr3_nt: TGTGCCAGCAGCTTGGACGTTCTCTATGGCTACACCTTC
cdr3_aa: CASSLDVLYGYTF
d_call: -
v_call: TRBV13
clone_size: many
j_call: TRBJ1-2

cdr3_nt: TGCGCCAGAGCCGGTAGGGAAAGCACAGATACGCAGTATTTT
cdr3_aa: CARAGRESTDTQYF
d_call: -
v_call: TRBV4-3
clone_size: -
j_call: TRBJ2-3

cdr3_nt: TGCGCCAGCAGCTTTGACGGGTCCCCCTACAATGAGCAGTTCTTC
cdr3_aa: CASSFDGSPYNEQFF
d_call: -
v_call: TRBV5-1
clone_size: few
j_call: TRBJ2-1

cdr3_nt: TGTGCCAGCAGCTTGGGAGGGATTGTCACAGATACGCAGTATTTT
cdr3_aa: CASSLGGIVTDTQYF
d_call: -
v_call: TRBV5-5
clone_size: -
j_call: TRBJ2-3

cdr3_nt: TGTGCCAGCCTAAGGGGGTCCCAAGAGACCCAGTACTTC
cdr3_aa: CASLRGSQETQYF
d_call: -
v_call: TRBV7-9
clone_size: -
j_call: TRBJ2-5

cdr3_nt: TGTGCCAGCAGCTTAGGGCCCGACTACGAGCAGTACTTC
cdr3_aa: CASSLGPDYEQYF
d_call: -
v_call: TRBV7-6
clone_size: few
j_call: TRBJ2-7